The present T cell receptor (beta chain) was sequenced within a study of cytomegalovirus exposure and HLA in healthy donors. This CDR3 is 11 amino acids long. Germline assignment: CDR1 DFQATT and CDR2 SNEGSKA (reference sequence). 60 Vbeta and 13 Jbeta primers were used in PCR. Here immunoSEQ multiplex PCR was the method, and the copy in TCRdb shows in-frame clones only, minus some. The table records 120,000 or so clones, approximately 80% of them present only once. Regarding this clone: Antigen: not known.

Overall study findings and caveats: Accurate HLA-A and HLA-B prediction from TCR beta sequences was reported for most subjects. Previously analyzed data showed that most TCR beta V segments were productive at a frequency of about 87% or about 30%.

V usage is TRBV20-1 and J usage is TRBJ2-7, with TRBD1 as a possible D gene (6 bases). The sequence came from a woman in her thirties or forties in good health and CMV-seronegative. The source material was PBMCs. The CDR3 loop is CSADSLYEQYF. In DNA form, the CDR3 reads TGCAGCGCGGACAGCCTCTACGAGCAGTACTTC.